This TCR beta chain was recovered during a study of shared clonotypes between healthy human individuals. About the research overall: A donor's plate count was three for CD4 naive and three for CD4 memory; CD8 naive had two and CD8 memory one. Findings and caveats of the study: Genetic and exposure-history diversity was limited by the small donor number.

Germline CDR1 is MGHRA and CDR2 is YSYEKL. CDR3 size: 18 residues. V lost 0 bases and J lost 1; bases outside the gene matches: 5. Positive CCR7 selection of CD45RO-negative cells yielded the naive CD8 cells, and terminally differentiated effector memory CD45RA+ cells were excluded. At a deep level, the assay was run. Genomic DNA belonging to each subset was distributed in equal measure over several immunoSEQ plates. The table came from immunoSEQ multiplex PCR; TCRdb's copy has only in-frame clones and leaves some out. The sample holds roughly 2 million clones, about 95% seen once. In regard to this clone: Its specificity is not known.

V gene TRBV4-1 combines with J gene TRBJ2-6, with 8 bases lining up with TRBD1. Material: naive CD8+ T cells sorted from blood. This TCR was sampled from a man between 18 and 29 years old in good health. As DNA, the CDR3 is TGCGCCAGCAGCCAAGATCCGACAGGGGTTTCTGGGGCCAACGTCCTGACTTTC. Its protein product is CASSQDPTGVSGANVLTF.